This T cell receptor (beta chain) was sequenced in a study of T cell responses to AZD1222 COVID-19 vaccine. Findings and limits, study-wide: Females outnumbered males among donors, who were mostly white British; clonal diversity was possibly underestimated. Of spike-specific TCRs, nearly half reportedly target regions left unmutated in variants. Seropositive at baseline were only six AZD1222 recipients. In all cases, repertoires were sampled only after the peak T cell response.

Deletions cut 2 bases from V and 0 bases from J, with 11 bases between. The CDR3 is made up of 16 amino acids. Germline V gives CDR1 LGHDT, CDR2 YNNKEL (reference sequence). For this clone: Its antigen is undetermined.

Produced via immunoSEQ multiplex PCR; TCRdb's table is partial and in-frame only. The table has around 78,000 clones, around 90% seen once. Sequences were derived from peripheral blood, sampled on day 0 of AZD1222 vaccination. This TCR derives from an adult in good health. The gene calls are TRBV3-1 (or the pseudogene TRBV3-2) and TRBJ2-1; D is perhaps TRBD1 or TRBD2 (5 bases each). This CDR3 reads CASSQRRTTSYNEQFF. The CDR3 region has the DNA TGTGCCAGCAGCCAACGGAGGACAACCTCCTACAATGAGCAGTTCTTC.